This T cell receptor beta chain was found in a study of cytomegalovirus exposure and HLA in healthy donors. The table lists this clone with a count of one. The antigen is not known. The same CDR3 can be traced to other DNA sequences in this sample. Points from the study as a whole: Among donors in an Asian-associated ancestry cluster, a later analysis reportedly found fewer N-insertions than the approximately 700-donor mean.

The PCR contained 60 Vbeta and 13 Jbeta primers. The data were produced by immunoSEQ multiplex PCR, yet TCRdb's version contains in-frame clones alone and is incomplete. Here the sample spans 200,000 to 250,000 clones, approximately 78% being singletons. V was trimmed by 3 bases and J by 8 bases, leaving 7 bases between them. Per the germline V gene, CDR1 is SEHNR and CDR2 is FQNEAQ (reference sequence). CDR3 length: 11 residues. This clonotype was sampled from a woman aged 35 to 49 in good health and CMV-seronegative. Sequencing was carried out using PBMCs. V is TRBV7-9 and J is TRBJ1-2; D is unclear. The CDR3 DNA reads as TGTGCCAGCAGCTTGGCGGGGGGCTACACCTTC. Protein product: CASSLAGGYTF.